This T cell receptor beta chain was captured by sequencing in a study of T cells after yellow fever vaccination. The germline V gene encodes CDR1 MNHEY and CDR2 SMNVEV (reference sequence). The ends were cut back, 8 bases at V and 0 bases at J, with 11 bases in the middle. This CDR3 is built from 13 residues. Via MiXCR, TCRdb re-called the 5' RACE reads, giving one row per CDR3 protein. The sample yields some 260,000 distinct CDR3 sequences, over 4.5% seen once. This sequence joins TRBV27 and TRBJ2-7; no reliable D call. This TCR came from a man aged 18 to 30 who received the YFV17D yellow fever vaccine. The sequenced sample was CD4+ T cells sorted from PBMCs, obtained on the day of the yellow fever booster vaccination. Here the CDR3 DNA reads TGTGCCAGCGGCCTCTGGTCCTCCTACGAGCAGTACTTC. This sequence encodes CASGLWSSYEQYF.